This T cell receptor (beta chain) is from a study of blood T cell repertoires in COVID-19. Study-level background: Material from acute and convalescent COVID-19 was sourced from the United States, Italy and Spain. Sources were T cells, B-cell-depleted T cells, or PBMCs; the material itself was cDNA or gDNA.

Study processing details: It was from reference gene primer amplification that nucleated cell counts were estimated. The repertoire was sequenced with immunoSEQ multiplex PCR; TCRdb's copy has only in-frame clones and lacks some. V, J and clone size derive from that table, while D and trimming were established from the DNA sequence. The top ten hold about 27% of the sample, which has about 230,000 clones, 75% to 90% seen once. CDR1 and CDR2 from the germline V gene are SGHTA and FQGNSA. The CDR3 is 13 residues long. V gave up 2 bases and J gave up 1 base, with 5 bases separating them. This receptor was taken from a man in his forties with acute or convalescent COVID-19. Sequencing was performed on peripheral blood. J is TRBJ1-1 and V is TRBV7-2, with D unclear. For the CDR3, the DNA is TGTGCCAGCAGCTTATTCAAGAACACTGAAGCTTTCTTT. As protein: CASSLFKNTEAFF.